Each of the 14 T cell receptor beta chains below was sequenced from the same sample in a study of blood T cells in healthy people across ages. A second about 6 to 12 cycle PCR used barcoded and J-beta primers. One entry per CDR3 protein, called by TCRdb with MiXCR from the 5' RACE reads. In the table there are 540,000 or so distinct CDR3 sequences, roughly 28% of which are singletons. Sequencing was done on a sample of blood. The origin of the receptors is a woman between 70 and 85 years old in good health.

The genes are TRBV12-5 and TRBJ2-5; perhaps D is TRBD1 or TRBD2 (5 bases each). This CDR3 is 15 amino acids long. The V gene lost 4 bases and the J gene lost 2 bases, with 14 bases spanning the gap. Germline V gene data show CDR1 as LGHNT and CDR2 as FRNRAP. CDR3 nucleotide sequence: TGTGCTAGTGGTTGGAGAGGGGCCTCACAAGAGACCCAGTACTTC. Amino acid sequence: CASGWRGASQETQYF.

This clonotype was detected only a few times. The rearrangement joins TRBV7-9 to TRBJ2-7, with a weak D call TRBD1 (6 bases). Germline lookup yields CDR1 SEHNR and CDR2 FQNEAQ (reference sequence). The V and J ends lost 1 base and 5 bases respectively, with 15 bases between them. The CDR3 sequence is 15 residues long. CDR3 region: CASSLEVAGEHEQYF. In nucleotides, the CDR3 is TGTGCCAGCAGCTTAGAGGTGGCAGGGGAGCACGAGCAGTACTTC. The complete variable domain, with remaining parts taken from reference TRBV7-9 and TRBJ2-7, reads DTGVSQNPRHKITKRGQNVTFRCDPISEHNRLYWYRQTLGQGPEFLTYFQNEAQLEKSRLLSDRFSAERPKGSFSTLEIQRTEQGDSAMYLCASSLEVAGEHEQYFGPGTRLTVT.

The CDR3 DNA follows: TGTGCCAGCAGCTTGAGGGACATCACCCGCAATGAGCAGTTCTTC. This translates into CASSLRDITRNEQFF. V gene TRBV7-9 combines with J gene TRBJ2-1, with D possibly being TRBD1 (6 bases). This CDR3 region has 15 residues. V lost 3 bases and J lost 6, with 15 bases in between. Germline V CDR1 and CDR2: SEHNR, FQNEAQ (reference sequence).

This chain links TRBV29-1 with TRBJ2-5, with TRBD1 matching 9 bases. The CDR3 spans 13 residues. Germline trimming cut 7 bases from V and 5 bases from J; bases unmatched to any gene: 8. The germline CDR1 and CDR2 sequences are SQVTM and ANQGSEA. DNA of the CDR3: TGCAGCGCTACAGGGGGCGTCCGGGAGACCCAGTACTTC. It encodes CSATGGVRETQYF.

V is TRBV29-1 and J is TRBJ1-4; the match to TRBD1 covers 8 bases. V trimming: 4 bases; J trimming: 1 base; junction bases outside the gene matches: 5. Germline V gene sequence: CDR1 SQVTM, CDR2 ANQGSEA. This CDR3 region has 15 residues. The CDR3 spells CSVGQGRRTNEKLFF. The CDR3 DNA sequence: TGCAGCGTTGGACAGGGGCGGCGAACTAATGAAAAACTGTTTTTT.

The chain couples TRBV20-1 to TRBJ2-3; 11 bases align to TRBD2. The junction had 10 bases not matched to a gene; V was cut back by 5 bases and J by 3 bases. The CDR3 has 16 amino acids. Germline CDR1 reads DFQATT; CDR2 reads SNEGSKA (reference sequence). In DNA form, the CDR3 reads TGCAGTGCTGAGGGGACTAGCGGCTCGGGGACAGATACGCAGTATTTT. Its translation: CSAEGTSGSGTDTQYF.

This clonotype was seen repeatedly, ten times or more. The chain employs TRBV27 and TRBJ2-5; possibly TRBD1 or TRBD2 for D (5 bases each). Gene TRBJ2-7 matches the end of the DNA better, so the J call may be wrong. Per germline, CDR1 MNHEY and CDR2 SMNVEV (reference sequence). CDR3 length equals 13 residues. The CDR3 bases are TGTGCCAGCAGTTACCGGGACCTCAGCGAGCAGTACTTC. As protein: CASSYRDLSEQYF.

The chain combines TRBV29-1 with TRBJ1-2; a weak D match, TRBD1 (6 bases). V lost 1 base and J 3 bases, leaving 15 bases between the germline ends. The CDR3 length is 15 residues. Per germline, CDR1 SQVTM and CDR2 ANQGSEA. DNA of the CDR3: TGCAGCGTTGAAGTACAGGGAAGGCCCGACTATGGCTACACCTTC. The encoded protein is CSVEVQGRPDYGYTF. Full variable domain (outside the CDR3, taken from reference TRBV29-1 and TRBJ1-2): SAVISQKPSRDICQRGTSLTIQCQVDSQVTMMFWYRQQPGQSLTLIATANQGSEATYESGFVIDKFPISRPNLTFSTLTVSNMSPEDSSIYLCSVEVQGRPDYGYTFGSGTRLTVV.

The chain combines TRBV7-8 with TRBJ2-1; maybe TRBD1 (7 bases). This CDR3 comprises 18 residues. V was pared by 0 bases and J by 0 bases, with 15 bases between. The germline V gene encodes CDR1 SGHVS and CDR2 FQNEAQ. This CDR3 reads CASSLARGAGGSYNEQFF. The CDR3 DNA sequence: TGTGCCAGCAGCTTAGCGAGGGGGGCAGGGGGCTCCTACAATGAGCAGTTCTTC.

The rearrangement uses TRBV7-2 and TRBJ1-1; unclear D gene. CDR3 length: 13 amino acids. Germline assignment: CDR1 SGHTA and CDR2 FQGNSA. Trimming cost V 0 bases and J 5 bases, with 7 bases left between them. The CDR3 loop reads CASSLATRTEAFF. The CDR3 nucleotides read TGTGCCAGCAGCTTAGCGACGCGGACTGAAGCTTTCTTT.

This clonotype has just a few counts. V is TRBV19 and J is TRBJ2-1; D not resolved. The germline V gene has CDR1 LNHDA and CDR2 SQIVND (reference sequence). V lost 2 bases and J 5 bases, leaving 16 bases between the germline ends. The CDR3 runs to 16 residues. The CDR3 coding sequence is TGTGCCAGTAGTATATCCCGGGCCAAAGTTAACAATGAGCAGTTCTTC. This codes for CASSISRAKVNNEQFF.

This clonotype was recorded a few times. V and J are TRBV6-5 and TRBJ2-3; 10 bases are shared with TRBD1. The CDR3 is 16 amino acids. Unmatched junction bases numbered 8, after V lost 4 bases and J lost 4 bases. CDR1 and CDR2 from the germline V gene are MNHEY and SVGAGI. CDR3 nucleotide sequence: TGTGCCAGCAGTTTCGACAGGGGGCTCGGCTCAGATACGCAGTATTTT. It codes for CASSFDRGLGSDTQYF.

In this sample, this clonotype turned up a few times. This chain connects TRBV6-2 or TRBV6-3 to TRBJ1-1; D not resolved. The germline gives CDR1 MNHEY, CDR2 SVGEGT. Trimming cost V 2 bases and J 2 bases, with 9 bases left between them. This CDR3 contains 14 residues. The CDR3 region is CASSYQDGNTEAFF. CDR3 nucleotide sequence: TGTGCCAGCAGTTACCAGGACGGAAACACTGAAGCTTTCTTT.

This clonotype was counted between two and nine times. The genes are TRBV11-2 and TRBJ2-3; D is undetermined. V lost 5 bases and J lost 2, with 11 bases in between. Germline CDR1 is SGHAT and CDR2 is FQNNGV. This CDR3 contains 14 residues. CDR3 nucleotide sequence: TGTGCCAGCAGCGCCTTGGGTGACACAGATACGCAGTATTTT. Amino acids: CASSALGDTDTQYF. Variable domain in full (rest from reference TRBV11-2 and TRBJ2-3): EAGVAQSPRYKIIEKRQSVAFWCNPISGHATLYWYQQILGQGPKLLIQFQNNGVVDDSQLPKDRFSAERLKGVDSTLKIQPAKLEDSAVYLCASSALGDTDTQYFGPGTRLTVL.